This TCR beta chain was captured by sequencing in a study of blood T cell repertoires in COVID-19. Study-wide background: From the United States, Italy and Spain came samples of acute and convalescent COVID-19. In each case, the material was cDNA or gDNA derived from T cells, B-cell-depleted T cells, or PBMCs.

Authors' processing steps: Estimated nucleated cell counts came from reference gene primer amplification. Sequenced by immunoSEQ multiplex PCR; TCRdb stores in-frame clones only, minus some. V, J and clone size reflect that table, while D and trimming were determined from the DNA. The sample has some 200,000 clones, 80% to 90% seen once. The sequence derives from a man aged 18 to 30 with active or convalescent COVID-19. Sequenced material: peripheral blood.

For the CDR3, the DNA is TGTGCCTGGAGTCCCCGGGACAGGTGGTATCAGCCCCAGCATTTT. Protein: CAWSPRDRWYQPQHF. This chain joins TRBV30 and TRBJ1-5, with 8 nucleotides matching TRBD1. Germline assignment: CDR1 GTSNPN and CDR2 SVGIG (reference sequence). Trimming at V came to 2 bases and at J to 5 bases, leaving 8 bases not matched to a gene. The CDR3 runs 15 residues.